This T cell receptor beta chain was recovered during a study of cytomegalovirus exposure and HLA in healthy donors. The primer mix had 60 Vbeta and 13 Jbeta primers. This table comes from immunoSEQ multiplex PCR, and its TCRdb copy is limited to in-frame clones, with some not included. Seen here are some 120,000 clones, about 80% observed once, and the top ten hold under 2%. The germline V gene has CDR1 LGHNA and CDR2 YNFKEQ. CDR3 length equals 17 residues. Trimming at V came to 0 bases and at J to 4 bases, leaving 8 bases not matched to a gene. Concerning this clone: The antigen is unknown.

Findings and caveats of the study: Earlier analysis found most TCR beta V segments productive about 87% or about 30% of the time. Later analysis placed DRB1 highest and HLA-C lowest in TCR association rates, which differed by HLA locus. 150 to 200 TCR beta chains were listed as cytomegalovirus-associated. Sequencing likely caused a cluster of highly shared sequence variants.

The sequenced sample consisted of PBMCs. The gene calls are TRBV4-2 and TRBJ1-1; TRBD1 agrees at 10 bases. The source is a man in his late teens or twenties in good health and CMV-seronegative. CDR3 region: CASSQERSRTGGTEAFF. The CDR3, as DNA: TGTGCCAGCAGCCAAGAGAGGTCGAGGACAGGGGGCACTGAAGCTTTCTTT.